Described below is a single T cell receptor beta chain sequence and its context. Its specificity is not known. This sample stems from a study of CD8 T cells in ankylosing spondylitis. Per the germline V gene, CDR1 is DFQATT and CDR2 is SNEGSKA (reference sequence). The CDR3 runs to 14 residues. The V segment lost 0 bases and the J segment 4 bases; nucleotides outside the gene matches: 2. Whole-study results and caveats: Blood of patients with ankylosing spondylitis appeared to be characterized by a TCR beta motif of several highly homologous variants.

From the 5' RACE reads, TCRdb called clonotypes with MiXCR, one entry per CDR3 protein. The top ten clones hold 0.89% of a sample with approximately 400,000 distinct CDR3 sequences, around 26% of them seen once. The clonotype was recovered from a male donor with ankylosing spondylitis. This chain joins TRBV20-1 and TRBJ2-1; TRBD2 aligns across 8 bases. Specimen: blood, either unsorted or a sorted T cell fraction (not recorded which). This chain's CDR3 is CSAREEREYNEQFF. In nucleotides, the CDR3 is TGCAGTGCTAGAGAAGAGCGGGAGTACAATGAGCAGTTCTTC.